The present TCR beta chain was sequenced within a study of immune evolution from preneoplasia to lung adenocarcinoma. Clones were sequenced by immunoSEQ multiplex PCR, and TCRdb holds only the in-frame ones, with some missing. The sample contains about 4,000 clones, 77% of which appear only once. The junction had 8 bases not matched to a gene; V was cut back by 4 bases and J by 5 bases. The length of the CDR3 is 16 residues. CDR1 SGHRS and CDR2 YFSETQ come from the germline V gene. This clonotype originated in a person aged 60-80 years with lung adenocarcinoma. This chain connects TRBV5-1 to TRBJ1-4; the match to TRBD1 covers 10 bases. Material: FFPE adjacent normal lung tissue. CDR3: CASSRDRGPPNEKLFF. The DNA for the CDR3 is TGCGCCAGCAGCCGAGACAGGGGGCCGCCAAATGAAAAACTGTTTTTT. The complete variable domain, with remaining parts taken from reference TRBV5-1 and TRBJ1-4, reads KAGVTQTPRYLIKTRGQQVTLSCSPISGHRSVSWYQQTPGQGLQFLFEYFSETQRNKGNFPGRFSGRQFSNSRSEMNVSTLELGDSALYLCASSRDRGPPNEKLFFGSGTQLSVL.